This T cell receptor (beta chain) was obtained from a study of response to subunit inactivated influenza vaccine. Broader study findings: Authors suggested that a seasonal influenza vaccination recruits few new T cells each time.

The germline V gene has CDR1 SGHVS and CDR2 FNYEAQ. This CDR3 has 17 amino acids. V dropped 5 bases and J dropped 0; count of bases not matched to a gene: 5. TCRdb redid the calling of the RT-PCR reads with MiXCR, one entry per CDR3 protein. The repertoire holds 150,000 to 200,000 distinct CDR3 sequences, with about 10% as singletons. This clonotype has just a few counts. What it recognizes is unknown. The V gene is TRBV7-6, the J gene TRBJ2-3; TRBD2 matches 13 bases. This TCR came from a man between 45 and 75 years old who received an inactivated influenza vaccine. The sample consisted of CD8+ T cells sorted from PBMCs, taken roughly 24 months after vaccination. The CDR3 nucleotides are TGTGCCAGCAGCCCCGGGACTAGCGGGACTAGCACAGATACGCAGTATTTT. Translation gives CASSPGTSGTSTDTQYF. Filled out from reference TRBV7-6 and TRBJ2-3, the complete variable domain reads GAGVSQSPRYKVTKRGQDVALRCDPISGHVSLYWYRQALGQGPEFLTYFNYEAQQDKSGLPNDRFSAERPEGSISTLTIQRTEQRDSAMYRCASSPGTSGTSTDTQYFGPGTRLTVL.